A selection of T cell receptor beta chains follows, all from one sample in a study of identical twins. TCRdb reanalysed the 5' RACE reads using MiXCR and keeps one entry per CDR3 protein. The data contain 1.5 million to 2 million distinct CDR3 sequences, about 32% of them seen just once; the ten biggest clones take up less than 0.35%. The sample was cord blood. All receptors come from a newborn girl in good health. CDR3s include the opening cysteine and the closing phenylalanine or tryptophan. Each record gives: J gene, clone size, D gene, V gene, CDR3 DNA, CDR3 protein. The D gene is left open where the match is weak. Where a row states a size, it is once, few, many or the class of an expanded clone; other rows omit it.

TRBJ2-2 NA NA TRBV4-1 TGCGCCAGCAGCCAACAGAGGCTAGGGGGTAACACCGGGGAGCTGTTTTTT CASSQQRLGGNTGELFF
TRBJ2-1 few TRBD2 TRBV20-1 TGCAGTGCCCGAACGGGGGGGCCGAGGAATGAGCAGTTCTTC CSARTGGPRNEQFF
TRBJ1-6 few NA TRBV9 TGTGCCAGCAGCGTAGCGGCAGGAACACTTCATAATTCACCCCTCCACTTT CASSVAAGTLHNSPLHF
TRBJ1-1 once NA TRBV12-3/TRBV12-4 TGTGCAAGCAGTCCCCGGGAGGGCAGAGCGAACACTGAAGCTTTCTTT CASSPREGRANTEAFF
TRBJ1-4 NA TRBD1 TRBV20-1 TGCAGTGCTAGACCCCGGGAGACAGGGTCAACTAATGAAAAACTGTTTTTT CSARPRETGSTNEKLFF
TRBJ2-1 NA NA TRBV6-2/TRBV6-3 TGTGCCAGCAGCGGGCAGGGACGCCGTGACAATGAGCAGTTCTTC CASSGQGRRDNEQFF
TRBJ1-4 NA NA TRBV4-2 TGTGCCAGCAGCCAAGTGCAGTTCACTAATGAAAAACTGTTTTTT CASSQVQFTNEKLFF
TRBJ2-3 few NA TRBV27 TGTGCCAGCAGTTTAGGCAGGGGATGGGATACGCAGTATTTT CASSLGRGWDTQYF
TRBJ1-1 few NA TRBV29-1 TGCAGCGTCCGCCTTAGGGGACTCCCTCCAAACACTGAAGCTTTCTTT CSVRLRGLPPNTEAFF
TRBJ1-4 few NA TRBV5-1 TGCGCCAGCAGCATGGGACAAGACCATGAAAAACTGTTTTTT CASSMGQDHEKLFF
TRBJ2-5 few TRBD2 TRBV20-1 TGCAGTGCTAGTGACGCTTTAGCGGGAGTTAATCGGGAGACCCAGTACTTC CSASDALAGVNRETQYF
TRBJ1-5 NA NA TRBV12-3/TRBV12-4 TGTGCCAGCAATATTCAGGGTAGGGATCAGCCCCAGCATTTT CASNIQGRDQPQHF
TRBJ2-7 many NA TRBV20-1 TGCAGTGCTAATGGGTACGAGCAGTACTTC CSANGYEQYF
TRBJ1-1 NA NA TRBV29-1 TGCAGCGTTGAATCAGCCCCCACTGAAGCTTTCTTT CSVESAPTEAFF
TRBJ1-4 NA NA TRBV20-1 TGCAGTGCCCCTCGGACGGGCTATAATGAAAAACTGTTTTTT CSAPRTGYNEKLFF
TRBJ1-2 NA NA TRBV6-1 TGTGCCAGCAGTGAAGCGGCAGATGGCTACACCTTC CASSEAADGYTF
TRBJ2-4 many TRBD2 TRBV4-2 TGTGCCAGCAGCCAAGAAAAGGGACTAGCGAATAAAAACATTCAGTACTTC CASSQEKGLANKNIQYF
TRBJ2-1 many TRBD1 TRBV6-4 TGTGCCAGCAGTGGGAACACAGGGGGGGAGCAGTTCTTC CASSGNTGGEQFF
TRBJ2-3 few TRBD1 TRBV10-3 TGTGCCATCAGCCGACCGGGACAGGGAGGGGGAGATACGCAGTATTTT CAISRPGQGGGDTQYF
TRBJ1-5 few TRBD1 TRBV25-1 TGTGCCAGCAGTGAATCGCAGGGGGCAGGACAGCCCCAGCATTTT CASSESQGAGQPQHF
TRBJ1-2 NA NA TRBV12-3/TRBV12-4 TGTGCCAGCAGTACTATAGTGCCAGGACGCGGGGTACGCTACACCTTC CASSTIVPGRGVRYTF
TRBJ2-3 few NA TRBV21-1 TGTGCCAGCAGCAAAGACAGGGGAGGCCCCCGCACAGATACGCAGTATTTT CASSKDRGGPRTDTQYF
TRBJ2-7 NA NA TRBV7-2 TGTGCCAGCAGCCCACAGGTTACAGGGAACGTAGAGCAGTACTTC CASSPQVTGNVEQYF
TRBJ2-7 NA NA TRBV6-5 TGTGCCAGCACTCCAAGCGGCAGCTCCTACAATGAGCAGTACTTC CASTPSGSSYNEQYF
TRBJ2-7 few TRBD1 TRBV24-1 TGTGCCACCAGTGAACGGGACAGGCACGAGCAGTACTTC CATSERDRHEQYF
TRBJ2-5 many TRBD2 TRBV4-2 TGTGCCAGCAGCTCAAGACTAGCGGGAGAAGAGACCCAGTACTTC CASSSRLAGEETQYF
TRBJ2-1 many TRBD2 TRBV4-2 TGTGCCAGCAGCCAAGATTTAGCGGGGGGCTACTACAATGAGCAGTTCTTC CASSQDLAGGYYNEQFF
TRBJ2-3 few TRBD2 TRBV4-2 TGTGCCAGCAGCCAAGACGGGCCGGGGGGTGTGGGAGATACGCAGTATTTT CASSQDGPGGVGDTQYF
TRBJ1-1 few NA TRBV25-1 TGTGCCAGCAGTGAATTGGTTCACACTGAAGCTTTCTTT CASSELVHTEAFF
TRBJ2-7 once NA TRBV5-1 TGCGCCAGCAGCTTGGGCAGGGTCCAAGGCTACGAGCGGTACTTC CASSLGRVQGYERYF
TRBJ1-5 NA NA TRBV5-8 TGTGCCAGCACCCTCACCCCGAGAGATCAGCCCCAGCATTTT CASTLTPRDQPQHF
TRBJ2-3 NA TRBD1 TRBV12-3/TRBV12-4 TGTGCCAGCAGCATCTTGGACAGGGTGGGCGCAGATACGCAGTATTTT CASSILDRVGADTQYF
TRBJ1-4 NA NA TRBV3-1 TGTGCCAGCAGCCACCGGAGGACCATTAATGAAAAACTGTTTTTT CASSHRRTINEKLFF
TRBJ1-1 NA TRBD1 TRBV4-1 TGCGCCAGCGCTATAGGACAGGGCGCGATGGACACTGAAGCTTTCTTT CASAIGQGAMDTEAFF
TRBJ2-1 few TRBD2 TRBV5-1 TGCGCCAGCAGCCTCCCCTCTTATTCTAGCGGACCCTACAATGAGCAGTTCTTC CASSLPSYSSGPYNEQFF
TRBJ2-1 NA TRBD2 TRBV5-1 TGCGCCAGCGCCTTCCGGGGACTAGCGGGCCCCGGCTCCTACAATGAGCAGTTCTTC CASAFRGLAGPGSYNEQFF
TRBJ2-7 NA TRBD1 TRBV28 TGTGCCAGCAGTCCACGGACAGGGGATTCTTACGAGCAGTACTTC CASSPRTGDSYEQYF
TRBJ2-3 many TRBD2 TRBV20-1 TGCAGTGCCACATCTAGCGGGAGGTTAGATACGCAGTATTTT CSATSSGRLDTQYF
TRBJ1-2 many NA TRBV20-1 TGCAGTGCTAGGAAAACGGATGGCTACACCTTC CSARKTDGYTF
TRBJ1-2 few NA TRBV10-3 TGTGCCATCAGTGGGGCAGGGGTTGGCTACACCTTC CAISGAGVGYTF
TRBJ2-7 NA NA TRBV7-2 TGTGCCAGCAGCTTAGTCGGCGCAGGTTCCTACGAGCAGTACTTC CASSLVGAGSYEQYF
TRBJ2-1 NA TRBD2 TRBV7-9 TGTGCCGGCAGCTTTACGGGAGGTGCCTACAATGAGCAGTTCTTC CAGSFTGGAYNEQFF
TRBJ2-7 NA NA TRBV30 TGTGCCTGGAGTGTACTAGACACCGTCTACGAGCAGTACTTC CAWSVLDTVYEQYF
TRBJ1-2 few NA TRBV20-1 TGCAGTGCTACTTATGATGACAGCCTTTCTCTCTATGGCTACACCTTC CSATYDDSLSLYGYTF
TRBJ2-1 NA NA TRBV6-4 TGTGCCAGCAGTGATATTGTAGACATAGTCAATGAGCAGTTCTTC CASSDIVDIVNEQFF
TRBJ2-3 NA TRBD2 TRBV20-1 TGCAGTGCTAGGTCGGGACTAGCGGGGAGAGATACGCAGTATTTT CSARSGLAGRDTQYF
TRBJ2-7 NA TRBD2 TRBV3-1 TGTGCCAGCAGCCAAGATAAGGGACTAGCGGGACGAATATCCTACGAGCAGTACTTC CASSQDKGLAGRISYEQYF